This T cell receptor beta chain was identified in a study of regulatory T cells in long-lasting Graves disease. Whole-study results and caveats: TCR diversity was lower in persistent Graves' patients than in newly diagnosed ones.

From germline, CDR1 is LNHNV and CDR2 YYDKDF (reference sequence). Trimming left V 1 base short and J 4 bases short, with 14 bases between. The CDR3 totals 16 residues. The time point denotes: newly diagnosed GD, antithyroid drugs for less than 3 months. The TCR library was made from RNA extracted from PBMCs. Through Arm-PCR of CDR3 regions and iRepertoire HTBI primers, TCR beta libraries were built. MiXCR, run by TCRdb on the multiplex PCR reads, gives a single entry per CDR3 protein. The data hold 350,000 to 450,000 distinct CDR3 sequences, with approximately 12% observed a single time. In this sample, this clonotype turned up a few times. Its antigen is currently unknown. The same data also went into a second study, on T cells in Graves' hyperthyroidism and ophthalmopathy.

The TCR originated in a woman in her late teens or twenties with Graves disease. The chain is built from TRBV15 and TRBJ1-5, with a tentative D call TRBD1 (6 bases). The sample consisted of peripheral blood mononuclear cells (PBMCs), taken at new diagnosis, from a patient treated with antithyroid drugs. CDR3 region: CATSRAGRRGNQPQHF. The CDR3 DNA follows: TGTGCCACCAGCAGAGCCGGTAGGAGGGGGAATCAGCCCCAGCATTTT.